A selection of T cell receptor beta chains follows, all from one sample in a study of blood T cell repertoires in COVID-19. Clones were sequenced by immunoSEQ multiplex PCR, and TCRdb holds only the in-frame ones, with some missing. The sample yields 110,000 to 150,000 clones, about 89% seen once. Sequencing was performed on peripheral blood. These receptors originate from a man in his 60s with active or convalescent COVID-19. The CDR3 runs from the conserved cysteine through the conserved F or W. A D gene is named only where the DNA matches it firmly. Some rows mark clone size as missing; the rest say once, few, many or name a class of expanded clone.

>TRBV27|.|.|TRBJ1-6
CASRAGSASSYNSPLHF
TGTGCCAGCAGGGCTGGGTCGGCTAGCTCCTATAATTCACCCCTCCACTTT
>TRBV10-1|TRBD1|few|TRBJ2-7
CASSHYRGAYEQYF
TGCGCCAGCAGTCACTACAGGGGGGCCTACGAGCAGTACTTC
>TRBV5-8|.|.|TRBJ2-7
CASSFRQNYEQYF
TGTGCCAGCAGCTTTAGACAGAACTACGAGCAGTACTTC
>TRBV6-6|TRBD2|many|TRBJ2-2
CASTMTSGVNTGELFF
TGTGCCAGCACTATGACTAGCGGGGTGAACACCGGGGAGCTGTTTTTT
>TRBV2|.|.|TRBJ2-2
CASSEVTEIPDTGELFF
TGTGCCAGCAGTGAAGTGACGGAGATCCCGGACACCGGGGAGCTGTTTTTT
>TRBV9|TRBD2|.|TRBJ2-5
CASSPRASGGVETQYF
TGTGCCAGCAGCCCCCGAGCTAGCGGGGGGGTAGAGACCCAGTACTTC
>TRBV3-1/TRBV3-2|.|.|TRBJ2-1
CASSPRWARRNNEQFF
TGTGCCAGCAGCCCCCGATGGGCGCGAAGGAATAATGAGCAGTTCTTC
>TRBV12-5|.|.|TRBJ1-3
CASGQGTGGNTIYF
TGTGCTAGTGGGCAAGGGACTGGTGGAAACACCATATATTTT
>TRBV14|TRBD1|.|TRBJ1-1
CASSQLGQAHTEAFF
TGTGCCAGCAGCCAGCTAGGACAGGCCCACACTGAAGCTTTCTTT
>TRBV28|TRBD1|.|TRBJ1-1
CASIRRGTGATEAFF
TGTGCCAGCATCCGTAGGGGGACAGGGGCCACTGAAGCTTTCTTT
>TRBV7-2|.|.|TRBJ1-2
CASSPSGHNYGYTF
TGTGCCAGCAGCCCGAGTGGGCATAACTATGGCTACACCTTC
>TRBV30|.|.|TRBJ2-3
CAWSLRDTQYF
TGTGCCTGGAGCCTCAGAGATACGCAGTATTTT
>TRBV3-1/TRBV3-2|TRBD1|.|TRBJ1-1
CASSKNRGMNTEAFF
TGTGCCAGCAGCAAAAACAGGGGCATGAACACTGAAGCTTTCTTT
>TRBV3-1/TRBV3-2|TRBD1|.|TRBJ1-1
CASSPSDRGNTEAFF
TGTGCCAGCAGTCCTTCAGACAGGGGGAATACTGAAGCTTTCTTT
>TRBV7-2|TRBD2|.|TRBJ2-2
CASSPGTSGTGELFF
TGTGCCAGCAGCCCCGGGACTAGCGGCACCGGGGAGCTGTTTTTT
>TRBV2|TRBD2|.|TRBJ2-5
CASSAGEGQETQYF
TGTGCCAGCAGTGCTGGGGAGGGCCAAGAGACCCAGTACTTC
>TRBV18|TRBD1|.|TRBJ1-1
CASSLWTGENTEAFF
TGTGCCAGCTCACTATGGACAGGGGAGAACACTGAAGCTTTCTTT
>TRBV6-2/TRBV6-3|.|few|TRBJ1-6
CASSLYDRSSPLHF
TGTGCCAGCAGTTTATACGACAGAAGCTCACCCCTCCACTTT
>TRBV10-3|TRBD1|few|TRBJ2-2
CAITGTGDTGELFF
TGTGCCATCACGGGGACAGGGGACACCGGGGAGCTGTTTTTT